A selection of T cell receptor beta chains follows, all from one sample in a study of blood T cell repertoires in COVID-19. Here immunoSEQ multiplex PCR was the method, and the copy in TCRdb shows in-frame clones only, minus some. The sample shows approximately 210,000 clones, less than 90% of them seen only once. Material for sequencing was peripheral blood. Every receptor here comes from a man between 40 and 49 years old with acute or convalescent COVID-19. Both conserved end residues are part of each CDR3. Each record gives: clone size, D gene, J gene, V gene, CDR3 protein, CDR3 DNA. The D gene is left open where the match is weak. Only some rows state a clone size, as once, few, many or a class for expanded clones.

clone_size: .
d_call: .
j_call: TRBJ2-7
v_call: TRBV11-3
cdr3_aa: CASSFTGSYEQYF
cdr3_nt: TGTGCCAGCAGCTTCACAGGGTCCTACGAGCAGTACTTC

clone_size: once
d_call: TRBD1
j_call: TRBJ2-7
v_call: TRBV7-6
cdr3_aa: CASSLGQGTGGEQYF
cdr3_nt: TGTGCCAGCAGCTTGGGACAGGGGACAGGTGGCGAGCAGTACTTC

clone_size: once
d_call: .
j_call: TRBJ1-3
v_call: TRBV24-1
cdr3_aa: CATSDPGGVSGNTIYF
cdr3_nt: TGTGCCACCAGTGACCCCGGGGGAGTCTCTGGAAACACCATATATTTT

clone_size: .
d_call: .
j_call: TRBJ2-2
v_call: TRBV27
cdr3_aa: CASSQRSHTWELFF
cdr3_nt: TGTGCCAGCAGTCAACGCTCACATACCTGGGAGCTGTTTTTT

clone_size: .
d_call: .
j_call: TRBJ2-7
v_call: TRBV28
cdr3_aa: CASSLWVQASYEQYF
cdr3_nt: TGTGCCAGCAGTTTATGGGTCCAGGCTTCCTACGAGCAGTACTTC

clone_size: .
d_call: .
j_call: TRBJ1-5
v_call: TRBV4-2
cdr3_aa: CASSQEGGQGTHF
cdr3_nt: TGTGCCAGCAGCCAAGAGGGAGGCCAGGGTACGCATTTT

clone_size: .
d_call: .
j_call: TRBJ1-1
v_call: TRBV19
cdr3_aa: CASSKGGNTEAFF
cdr3_nt: TGTGCCAGTAGTAAAGGGGGTAACACTGAAGCTTTCTTT

clone_size: .
d_call: TRBD2
j_call: TRBJ2-5
v_call: TRBV7-2
cdr3_aa: CASSSNSLAGEETQYF
cdr3_nt: TGTGCCAGCAGCTCAAATTCACTAGCGGGAGAAGAGACCCAGTACTTC

clone_size: .
d_call: TRBD2
j_call: TRBJ2-5
v_call: TRBV5-4
cdr3_aa: CASSPFPPSGAETQYF
cdr3_nt: TGTGCCAGCAGCCCCTTTCCTCCTAGCGGAGCGGAGACCCAGTACTTC

clone_size: .
d_call: TRBD1
j_call: TRBJ1-6
v_call: TRBV6-5
cdr3_aa: CASSYWGTGPNSPLHF
cdr3_nt: TGTGCCAGCAGTTACTGGGGGACAGGGCCAAATTCACCCCTCCACTTT

clone_size: .
d_call: TRBD2
j_call: TRBJ2-3
v_call: TRBV6-2/TRBV6-3
cdr3_aa: CASSLSSGSNTDTQYF
cdr3_nt: TGTGCCAGCAGTTTGTCTAGCGGGAGTAACACAGATACGCAGTATTTT

clone_size: once
d_call: .
j_call: TRBJ2-1
v_call: TRBV6-5
cdr3_aa: CASSYSYRADEQFF
cdr3_nt: TGTGCCAGCAGTTACTCCTACAGGGCGGATGAGCAGTTCTTC

clone_size: .
d_call: TRBD1
j_call: TRBJ1-1
v_call: TRBV6-6
cdr3_aa: CASSSSQGVEAFF
cdr3_nt: TGTGCCAGCAGTTCCTCTCAGGGGGTTGAAGCTTTCTTT

clone_size: once
d_call: .
j_call: TRBJ2-7
v_call: TRBV28
cdr3_aa: CASSLNLRTEYYEQYF
cdr3_nt: TGTGCCAGCAGTTTAAATCTTAGGACAGAATACTACGAGCAGTACTTC

clone_size: few
d_call: .
j_call: TRBJ2-7
v_call: TRBV6-5
cdr3_aa: CASRPTTSEQYF
cdr3_nt: TGTGCCAGCAGGCCTACTACTTCCGAGCAGTACTTC

clone_size: .
d_call: TRBD1
j_call: TRBJ2-7
v_call: TRBV15
cdr3_aa: CATSTDLLKTGRKIYEQYF
cdr3_nt: TGTGCCACCAGCACTGACCTTCTAAAGACAGGGAGAAAAATCTACGAGCAGTACTTC

clone_size: once
d_call: .
j_call: TRBJ2-2
v_call: TRBV9
cdr3_aa: CASSLDSGELFF
cdr3_nt: TGTGCCAGCAGCCTAGATAGCGGGGAGCTGTTTTTT

clone_size: .
d_call: TRBD1
j_call: TRBJ2-6
v_call: TRBV10-3
cdr3_aa: CAIRGQGPSGANVLTF
cdr3_nt: TGTGCCATCAGGGGACAGGGTCCTTCTGGGGCCAACGTCCTGACTTTC

clone_size: .
d_call: TRBD1
j_call: TRBJ2-3
v_call: TRBV28
cdr3_aa: CASSSRTGGSTDTQYF
cdr3_nt: TGTGCCAGCAGTTCCCGGACAGGGGGCAGCACAGATACGCAGTATTTT

clone_size: .
d_call: .
j_call: TRBJ1-1
v_call: TRBV6-6
cdr3_aa: CASSTFPGWGNTEAFF
cdr3_nt: TGTGCCAGCAGTACTTTCCCAGGGTGGGGGAACACTGAAGCTTTCTTT

clone_size: .
d_call: TRBD2
j_call: TRBJ2-7
v_call: TRBV9
cdr3_aa: CASSVEGTSGRGGVF
cdr3_nt: TGTGCCAGCAGCGTAGAAGGGACTAGCGGGAGAGGCGGGGTCTTC

clone_size: .
d_call: .
j_call: TRBJ1-5
v_call: TRBV10-1
cdr3_aa: CASSESGGPQHF
cdr3_nt: TGCGCCAGCAGTGAGTCGGGGGGGCCCCAGCATTTT

clone_size: once
d_call: TRBD1
j_call: TRBJ2-3
v_call: TRBV18
cdr3_aa: CASSSYRGLADTQYF
cdr3_nt: TGTGCCAGCTCATCCTACAGGGGGCTCGCAGATACGCAGTATTTT

clone_size: once
d_call: TRBD1
j_call: TRBJ2-7
v_call: TRBV18
cdr3_aa: CASSPSRDRVGYEQYF
cdr3_nt: TGTGCCAGCTCACCAAGTAGGGACAGGGTTGGATACGAGCAGTACTTC

clone_size: few
d_call: .
j_call: TRBJ2-2
v_call: TRBV3-1/TRBV3-2
cdr3_aa: CASSPKWTSTGELFF
cdr3_nt: TGTGCCAGCAGCCCGAAGTGGACAAGCACCGGGGAGCTGTTTTTT

clone_size: .
d_call: TRBD1
j_call: TRBJ2-7
v_call: TRBV9
cdr3_aa: CASSVDGTAYEQYF
cdr3_nt: TGTGCCAGCAGCGTGGACGGGACAGCCTACGAGCAGTACTTC

clone_size: .
d_call: TRBD2
j_call: TRBJ2-1
v_call: TRBV24-1
cdr3_aa: CATSDLLAGGPAEQFF
cdr3_nt: TGTGCCACCAGTGATTTGTTAGCGGGGGGGCCCGCTGAGCAGTTCTTC

clone_size: .
d_call: TRBD2
j_call: TRBJ2-7
v_call: TRBV12-3/TRBV12-4
cdr3_aa: CASSWGGRAEQYF
cdr3_nt: TGTGCCAGCAGTTGGGGCGGGAGGGCCGAGCAGTACTTC

clone_size: .
d_call: .
j_call: TRBJ2-2
v_call: TRBV18
cdr3_aa: CASSPSMGGAGELFF
cdr3_nt: TGTGCCAGCTCCCCCAGTATGGGGGGAGCCGGGGAGCTGTTTTTT

clone_size: .
d_call: .
j_call: TRBJ2-3
v_call: TRBV7-2
cdr3_aa: CASSTSTDTQYF
cdr3_nt: TGTGCCAGCAGCACTAGCACAGATACGCAGTATTTT

clone_size: .
d_call: TRBD2
j_call: TRBJ2-3
v_call: TRBV7-8
cdr3_aa: CASSFSGGQVDTQYF
cdr3_nt: TGTGCCAGCAGCTTCAGCGGGGGTCAGGTAGATACGCAGTATTTT

clone_size: .
d_call: .
j_call: TRBJ2-2
v_call: TRBV18
cdr3_aa: CASRPLTGELFF
cdr3_nt: TGTGCCAGCCGTCCTTTAACCGGGGAGCTGTTTTTT

clone_size: .
d_call: TRBD1
j_call: TRBJ2-7
v_call: TRBV6-5
cdr3_aa: CASTKQGGEQYF
cdr3_nt: TGTGCCAGCACTAAACAGGGGGGCGAGCAGTACTTC

clone_size: .
d_call: .
j_call: TRBJ2-6
v_call: TRBV6-4
cdr3_aa: CASTPGPLFSGANVLTF
cdr3_nt: TGTGCCAGCACGCCAGGTCCTCTTTTCTCTGGGGCCAACGTCCTGACTTTC

clone_size: .
d_call: TRBD1
j_call: TRBJ2-4
v_call: TRBV6-2/TRBV6-3
cdr3_aa: CASSWGQANIQYF
cdr3_nt: TGTGCCAGCAGTTGGGGACAGGCAAACATTCAGTACTTC